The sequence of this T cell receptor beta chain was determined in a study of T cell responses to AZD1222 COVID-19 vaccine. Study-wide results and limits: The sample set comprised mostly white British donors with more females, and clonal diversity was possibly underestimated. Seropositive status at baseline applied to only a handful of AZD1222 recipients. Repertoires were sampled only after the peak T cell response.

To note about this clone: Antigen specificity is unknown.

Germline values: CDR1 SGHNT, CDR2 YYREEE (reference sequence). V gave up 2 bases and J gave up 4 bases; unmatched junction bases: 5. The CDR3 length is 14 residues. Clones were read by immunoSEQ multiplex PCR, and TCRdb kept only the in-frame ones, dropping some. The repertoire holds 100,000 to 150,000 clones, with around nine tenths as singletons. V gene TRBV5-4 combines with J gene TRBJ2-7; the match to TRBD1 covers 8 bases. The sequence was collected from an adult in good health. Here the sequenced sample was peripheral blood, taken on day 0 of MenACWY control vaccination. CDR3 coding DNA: TGTGCCAGCAGCTTTTCCAGGGGGCAATACGAGCAGTACTTC. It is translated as CASSFSRGQYEQYF.